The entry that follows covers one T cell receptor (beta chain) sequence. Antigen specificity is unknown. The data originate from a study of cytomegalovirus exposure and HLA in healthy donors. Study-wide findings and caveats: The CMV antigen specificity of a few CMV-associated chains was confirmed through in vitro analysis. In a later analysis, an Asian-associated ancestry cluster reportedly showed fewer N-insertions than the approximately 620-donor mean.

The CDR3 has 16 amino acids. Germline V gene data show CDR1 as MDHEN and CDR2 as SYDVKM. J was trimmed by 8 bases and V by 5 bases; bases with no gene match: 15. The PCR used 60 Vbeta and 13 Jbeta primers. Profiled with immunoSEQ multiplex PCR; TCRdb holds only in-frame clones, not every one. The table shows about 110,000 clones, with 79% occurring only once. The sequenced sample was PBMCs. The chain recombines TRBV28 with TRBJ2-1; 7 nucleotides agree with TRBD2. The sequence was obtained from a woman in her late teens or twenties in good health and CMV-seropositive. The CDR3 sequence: CASSTWDYKSGDEQFF. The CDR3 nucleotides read TGTGCCAGCAGTACCTGGGACTACAAATCGGGCGATGAGCAGTTCTTC.